These T cell receptor beta chains were read from a single sample in a study of shared clonotypes between healthy human individuals. Clones were read by immunoSEQ multiplex PCR, and TCRdb kept only the in-frame ones, dropping some. Of about 1 million clones listed, 70% to 80% were seen once; the top ten hold around 1.5%. The material sequenced was memory CD4+ T cells sorted from blood. These receptors originate from a man between 18 and 35 years old in good health. Each CDR3 is given with its conserved first and last residue. The D gene is left open where the match is weak. Expanded clones get a size class; other rows say once, few or many, or leave the size out.

size | J | D | V | length | CDR3 | DNA
few | TRBJ1-2 | . | TRBV10-2 | 12 | CASSQQGYGYTF | TGCGCCAGCAGCCAACAGGGTTATGGCTACACCTTC
few | TRBJ1-3 | . | TRBV9 | 14 | CASSVEDSGNTIYF | TGTGCCAGCAGCGTAGAGGACTCTGGAAACACCATATATTTT
. | TRBJ2-6 | . | TRBV30 | 15 | CAWSRVSSGANVLTF | TGTGCCTGGAGTAGGGTCAGCTCAGGGGCCAACGTCCTGACTTTC
. | TRBJ1-2 | . | TRBV7-2 | 15 | CASSLGGSGSYGYTF | TGTGCCAGCAGCTTAGGGGGTAGCGGTTCCTATGGCTACACCTTC
few | TRBJ2-3 | TRBD2 | TRBV30 | 14 | CAWKPSGGTDTQYF | TGTGCCTGGAAGCCTAGCGGGGGCACAGATACGCAGTATTTT
many | TRBJ2-5 | TRBD2 | TRBV10-2 | 13 | CASGAGVIVTQYF | TGCGCCAGCGGGGCGGGAGTCATCGTGACCCAGTACTTC
. | TRBJ2-3 | . | TRBV15 | 15 | CATSRDPTSTDTQYF | TGTGCCACCAGCAGAGATCCGACTAGTACAGATACGCAGTATTTT
. | TRBJ1-4 | TRBD1 | TRBV10-3 | 15 | CAISPDRGQNEKLFF | TGTGCCATCAGTCCGGACAGGGGACAAAATGAAAAACTGTTTTTT
. | TRBJ1-2 | . | TRBV18 | 14 | CASSPLGLNYGYTF | TGTGCCAGCTCACCACTGGGACTTAACTATGGCTACACCTTC
. | TRBJ1-6 | TRBD1 | TRBV5-1 | 15 | CASSGDRGPNSPLHF | TGCGCCAGCAGCGGGGACAGGGGGCCGAATTCACCCCTCCACTTT
. | TRBJ2-5 | TRBD1 | TRBV7-2 | 14 | CASSFQTGQETQYF | TGTGCCAGCAGCTTCCAGACAGGGCAAGAGACCCAGTACTTC
. | TRBJ2-5 | TRBD2 | TRBV9 | 15 | CASSVGGSRSGAQYF | TGTGCCAGCAGCGTAGGCGGGAGTCGTTCTGGGGCCCAGTACTTC
. | TRBJ2-7 | TRBD1 | TRBV11-2 | 17 | CASSLRVLAGGSLEQYF | TGTGCCAGCAGCTTAAGGGTGTTGGCAGGGGGCTCCCTCGAGCAGTACTTC
. | TRBJ2-4 | TRBD1 | TRBV10-3 | 16 | CAKRDRVFLAKNIQYF | TGTGCCAAAAGGGACAGGGTTTTTCTAGCCAAAAACATTCAGTACTTC
. | TRBJ2-7 | . | TRBV5-1 | 13 | CASRRDKASEQYF | TGCGCCAGCAGGAGGGATAAGGCCTCCGAGCAGTACTTC
. | TRBJ2-6 | . | TRBV18 | 16 | CASSLSDNSGANVLTF | TGTGCCAGCTCACTCTCTGACAACTCTGGGGCCAACGTCCTGACTTTC
. | TRBJ1-2 | TRBD1 | TRBV18 | 13 | CASSPIRQGGYTF | TGTGCCAGCTCACCAATTCGACAGGGAGGCTACACCTTC
few | TRBJ1-2 | . | TRBV19 | 13 | CASSIDRSYGYTF | TGTGCCAGTAGTATAGACCGAAGCTATGGCTACACCTTC
. | TRBJ2-7 | . | TRBV27 | 14 | CASSREGGNYEQYF | TGTGCCAGCAGCAGAGAGGGGGGAAACTACGAGCAGTACTTC
few | TRBJ1-4 | . | TRBV1 | 18 | CTSSLNVPSGRGLGKLFF | TGCACCAGCAGCCTAAACGTCCCTTCGGGCAGGGGGCTCGGGAAACTGTTTTTT
. | TRBJ2-1 | . | TRBV5-1 | 11 | CASSLDNEQFF | TGCGCCAGCAGCTTGGATAATGAGCAGTTCTTC
few | TRBJ1-1 | TRBD1 | TRBV18 | 13 | CASSPDRGSEAFF | TGTGCCAGCTCACCTGACAGGGGCTCTGAAGCTTTCTTT
few | TRBJ1-6 | . | TRBV28 | 13 | CASGPHRVSPLHF | TGTGCCAGCGGCCCCCACAGGGTCTCACCCCTCCACTTT
. | TRBJ2-2 | TRBD1 | TRBV11-3 | 18 | CASSYIPGDRPSSGELFF | TGTGCCAGCAGCTACATACCGGGGGACAGGCCATCATCCGGGGAGCTGTTTTTT
few | TRBJ2-2 | TRBD2 | TRBV5-1 | 16 | CASSFQSGKGTGELFF | TGCGCCAGCAGCTTTCAAAGCGGGAAGGGCACCGGGGAGCTGTTTTTT
. | TRBJ1-1 | TRBD1 | TRBV2 | 14 | CASSAQGGTTEAFF | TGTGCCAGCAGTGCCCAGGGGGGGACCACTGAAGCTTTCTTT
few | TRBJ1-3 | TRBD1 | TRBV5-4 | 16 | CASSLGQGATGNTIYF | TGTGCCAGCAGCTTGGGGCAGGGGGCTACTGGAAACACCATATATTTT
. | TRBJ2-5 | TRBD2 | TRBV6-1 | 15 | CASSGAGWFQETQYF | TGTGCCAGCAGTGGAGCGGGGTGGTTCCAAGAGACCCAGTACTTC
. | TRBJ2-7 | TRBD1 | TRBV23-1 | 15 | CASSQSTGESYEQYF | TGCGCCAGCAGTCAATCGACAGGGGAAAGCTACGAGCAGTACTTC
few | TRBJ1-5 | . | TRBV30 | 14 | CAWSVLGLNQPQHF | TGTGCCTGGAGTGTACTAGGTCTCAATCAGCCCCAGCATTTT
. | TRBJ2-3 | . | TRBV6-5 | 12 | CASSPGGDTQYF | TGTGCCAGCAGCCCAGGGGGGGATACGCAGTATTTT
. | TRBJ1-5 | TRBD1 | TRBV4-3 | 14 | CASSLDRENSPQHF | TGCGCCAGCAGCCTAGACAGGGAGAATTCGCCCCAGCATTTT
. | TRBJ2-1 | TRBD2 | TRBV18 | 15 | CASSTGTSGGGEQFF | TGTGCCAGCTCAACCGGGACTAGCGGGGGAGGCGAGCAGTTCTTC
. | TRBJ1-1 | . | TRBV6-6 | 14 | CATSQMALNTEAFF | TGTGCCACCTCGCAAATGGCCTTGAACACTGAAGCTTTCTTT
. | TRBJ1-1 | . | TRBV9 | 14 | CASSVGPLNTEAFF | TGTGCCAGCAGCGTAGGTCCGTTGAACACTGAAGCTTTCTTT
. | TRBJ2-3 | TRBD1 | TRBV27 | 16 | CASKRRTGGIADTQYF | TGTGCCAGCAAAAGAAGAACAGGGGGCATTGCAGATACGCAGTATTTT
once | TRBJ2-1 | TRBD2 | TRBV30 | 14 | CAWETSGRAHEQFF | TGTGCCTGGGAAACTAGCGGGAGGGCCCATGAGCAGTTCTTC
. | TRBJ2-7 | TRBD2 | TRBV7-2 | 15 | CASSLAVGAQYEQYF | TGTGCCAGCAGCCTAGCGGTAGGGGCGCAATACGAGCAGTACTTC
. | TRBJ1-2 | TRBD1 | TRBV5-1 | 13 | CASSLPGGYGYTF | TGCGCCAGCAGCTTGCCAGGGGGCTATGGCTACACCTTC